This TCR beta chain was observed in a study of cytomegalovirus exposure and HLA in healthy donors. The PCR contained 60 Vbeta and 13 Jbeta primers. Sequencing used immunoSEQ multiplex PCR; TCRdb keeps in-frame clones, though not all of them. Among approximately 150,000 clones listed, more than 60% were seen once. Study outcomes and limitations: Several of the most significant clusters were apparently associated with common viral pathogens in a later analysis. Published work reported that the classifier diagnosed cytomegalovirus status with high specificity and sensitivity.

On this clone itself: Its antigen remains unknown.

The junction had 8 bases not matched to a gene; V was cut back by 5 bases and J by 3 bases. Germline assignment: CDR1 LGHNT and CDR2 FRNRAP. The CDR3 totals 17 residues. The sequence came from a man under 40 in good health and CMV-seropositive. The chain recombines TRBV12-5 with TRBJ2-5, with 14 nucleotides matching TRBD2. The sequencing sample was made of PBMCs. CDR3 sequence (DNA): TGTGCTAGTGGTCGAGGGACTAGCGGGAGCCCAAAAGAGACCCAGTACTTC. This encodes CASGRGTSGSPKETQYF.